This TCR beta chain is from a study of neoadjuvant anti-PD-1 for oral cavity cancer. The time point: after neoadjuvant nivolumab, at surgical resection. Profiling relied on immunoSEQ multiplex PCR, and the TCRdb table lists in-frame clones only, not all of them. The sample has some 61,000 clones, 70% to 90% seen once. Sequences were derived from PBMCs, sampled after nivolumab (anti-PD-1) treatment. The receptor's source is a person between 40 and 80 years old with oral cavity squamous cell carcinoma.

In DNA form, the CDR3 reads TGTGCCAGCAGGGGGGGAGGGGCCAACTCCTACGAGCAGTACTTC. As protein: CASRGGGANSYEQYF. This rearrangement joins TRBV6-1 to TRBJ2-7; TRBD2 matches 7 bases. This CDR3 is 15 amino acids long. V shed 6 bases and J 0 bases; nucleotides not matched to a gene: 8. CDR1 is MNHNS and CDR2 is SASEGT in the germline V gene.